The 19 T cell receptor beta chains below come from one sample, sequenced in a study of metastatic and nonmetastatic thyroid tumors. No treatment of any kind had been given to any patient before thyroid surgery. With MiXCR, TCRdb called clones anew from the PCR reads. This sample has around 6,100 clones, with 29% found just once. The sequenced sample consisted of adjacent normal tissue. The source of these receptors is a female donor with papillary thyroid cancer or a benign thyroid nodule (not recorded which). Some clones in this sample may be carry-over from other donors' samples.

In its sample, this clone was seen once. The gene calls are TRBV5-1 and TRBJ1-3; 8 bases fit TRBD1. The V gene end was trimmed by 4 bases and the J gene end by 0 bases; junction bases not matched to a gene: 9. This CDR3 has 17 amino acids. CDR1 is SGHRS, CDR2 YFSETQ, per germline. CDR3 in amino acids: CASSQYGTGFSGNTIYF. DNA of the CDR3: TGCGCCAGCAGCCAATACGGGACAGGCTTCTCTGGAAACACCATATATTTT.

The J gene is TRBJ1-2, the V gene TRBV7-8; 8 positions match TRBD1. The CDR3 runs 16 residues. With 5 bases clipped from V and 5 bases from J, the junction kept 13 bases outside the gene matches. CDR1 and CDR2 from the germline V gene are SGHVS and FQNEAQ. CDR3 sequence reads: CASSLRDRSTGYGYTF. CDR3 in DNA: TGTGCCAGCAGCCTCCGGGACAGGTCCACTGGGTATGGCTACACCTTC.

The genes are TRBV5-1 and TRBJ1-6, with 8 positions matching TRBD1. CDR1 and CDR2 (germline): SGHRS, YFSETQ. Losses at the gene ends were 2 bases for V and 6 bases for J; bases not matched to a gene: 7. The CDR3 has 16 amino acids. DNA for the CDR3: TGCGCCAGCAGCTTCTCGGACAGGGCGGGTAATTCACCCCTCCACTTT. It translates to CASSFSDRAGNSPLHF.

This clone has ten or more counts. The chain links TRBV6-1 to TRBJ2-2; no firm D call. The V gene's germline CDR1 is MNHNS and CDR2 SASEGT. CDR3 length: 13 amino acids. V was shortened by 6 bases and J by 2 bases, with 7 bases between the two germline ends. The CDR3 loop is CASSEINTGELFF. DNA of the CDR3: TGTGCCAGCAGCGAGATAAACACCGGGGAGCTGTTTTTT.

The CDR3 loop reads CASSQDGRRETQYF. The CDR3 DNA is TGCGCCAGCAGCCAAGACGGGCGGAGGGAGACCCAGTACTTC. This rearrangement joins TRBV4-1 to TRBJ2-5; D might be TRBD2 (5 bases). Trimming took off 0 bases at V and 5 bases at J, with 10 bases between the two ends. CDR3 length: 14 amino acids. Looked up from germline, CDR1 is MGHRA and CDR2 is YSYEKL.

This sequence joins TRBV28 and TRBJ1-1; D not certain. Trimming stripped 10 bases from V and 0 bases from J, with 12 bases between. Germline CDR1 and CDR2: MDHEN and SYDVKM. The CDR3 contains 13 residues. CDR3 DNA: TGTGCCACGCTAGGGAGGATGAACACTGAAGCTTTCTTT. This gives the protein CATLGRMNTEAFF.

This CDR3 is CASSEWGARLEQYF. For the CDR3, the DNA is TGTGCCAGCAGTGAATGGGGGGCGCGTCTCGAGCAGTACTTC. V usage is TRBV6-1 and J usage is TRBJ2-7; D is perhaps TRBD1 or TRBD2 (6 bases each). Looked up from germline, CDR1 is MNHNS and CDR2 is SASEGT. The CDR3 length is 14 residues. Between the trimmed V and J ends, which lost 2 bases and 6 bases, there was a span of 14 bases.

This clone was detected a few times. V usage is TRBV12-3 or TRBV12-4 and J usage is TRBJ1-2, with 7 bases that match TRBD1. V trimming: 6 bases; J trimming: 7 bases; junction bases outside the gene matches: 11. CDR3 length: 14 residues. Written as DNA, the CDR3 is TGTGCCAGCAGCCATACGACAGGGACGTTTGGCTACACCTTC. This codes for CASSHTTGTFGYTF.

This chain joins TRBV7-2 and TRBJ1-1; possible D gene TRBD1, 6 bases. This CDR3 contains 15 residues. V lost 2 bases to trimming and J lost 4 bases, with 14 bases between them. CDR1 and CDR2 (germline): SGHTA, FQGNSA. The CDR3 DNA is TGTGCCAGCAGCTTATTAGCCGGGACACCCACTGAAGCTTTCTTT. It translates to CASSLLAGTPTEAFF.

This clone turned up a few times. This chain uses TRBV19 with TRBJ2-3, with 8 bases fitting TRBD1. The CDR3 covers 15 residues. CDR1 is LNHDA, CDR2 SQIVND, per germline (reference sequence). The junction had 6 bases not matched to a gene; V was cut back by 6 bases and J by 1 base. CDR3 in amino acids: CASRRGDRRTDTQYF. CDR3 nucleotides: TGTGCCAGTAGGAGGGGGGACAGGCGCACAGATACGCAGTATTTT.

By its share, this clone is medium-sized (0.01 to 0.1%). The chain carries TRBV11-2 and TRBJ2-1, with D possibly matching TRBD2 (5 bases). V gave up 0 bases and J gave up 5 bases, with 11 bases separating them. The CDR3 sequence is 15 residues long. Per germline, CDR1 SGHAT and CDR2 FQNNGV. The DNA of the CDR3 is TGTGCCAGCAGCTTAGAACTAGGATTTAACAATGAGCAGTTCTTC. As protein: CASSLELGFNNEQFF.

This CDR3 is CASSLKGLALTDTQYF. The CDR3 nucleotides are TGTGCCAGCAGCTTGAAGGGACTAGCCCTCACAGATACGCAGTATTTT. The chain recombines TRBV5-6 with TRBJ2-3; TRBD2 matches at 9 bases. Unmatched junction bases numbered 5, after V lost 1 base and J lost 2 bases. The CDR3 totals 16 residues. Germline V lookup: CDR1 SGHDT, CDR2 YYEEEE.

The gene calls are TRBV20-1 and TRBJ2-7; 7 bases are a match to TRBD2. The CDR3 extends over 13 amino acids. Germline CDR1 and CDR2: DFQATT and SNEGSKA (reference sequence). Unmatched junction bases numbered 6, after V lost 4 bases and J lost 3 bases. CDR3 sequence reads: CSAISGLHYEQYF. Written as DNA, the CDR3 is TGCAGTGCTATCTCGGGACTACACTACGAGCAGTACTTC.

V is TRBV5-1 and J is TRBJ2-6; D is unclear. The V end lost 1 base, the J end lost 0 bases, and 8 bases lay between the germline ends. The V gene's germline CDR1 is SGHRS and CDR2 YFSETQ. This CDR3 is built from 16 residues. The CDR3 sequence: CASSLRTSSGANVLTF. In DNA, the CDR3 is TGCGCCAGCAGCTTGAGAACCTCCTCTGGGGCCAACGTCCTGACTTTC.

By sample fraction, this clone is medium-sized. The CDR3 coding sequence is TGTGCCAGCAGCCAATCCGGGACAGTCAATGAAAAACTGTTTTTT. Its protein product is CASSQSGTVNEKLFF. V is TRBV16 and J is TRBJ1-4, with 7 bases that match TRBD1. The V segment lost 0 bases and the J segment 5 bases; nucleotides outside the gene matches: 3. This CDR3 contains 15 residues. Germline V gene data show CDR1 as KGHSY and CDR2 as FQNENV.

By share, this clone counts as medium-sized. The J gene is TRBJ2-3, the V gene TRBV28; tentative D call: TRBD1 (5 bases). Germline V gives CDR1 MDHEN, CDR2 SYDVKM. The CDR3 has 16 amino acids. V was shortened by 5 bases and J by 1 base, with 16 bases between the two germline ends. CDR3 DNA: TGTGCCAGCAGTCGTTTGGGCAGGGTCGGCACAGATACGCAGTATTTT. Its translation: CASSRLGRVGTDTQYF.

The rearrangement joins TRBV9 to TRBJ1-1; the D gene is possibly TRBD1 (5 bases). V was shortened by 2 bases and J by 4 bases, with 9 bases between the two germline ends. Germline V gives CDR1 SGDLS, CDR2 YYNGEE. CDR3 length: 13 residues. CDR3 residues: CASSVGETTEAFF. In nucleotides, the CDR3 is TGTGCCAGCAGCGTGGGGGAAACCACTGAAGCTTTCTTT.

There are a few counts of this clone. The V gene is TRBV28, the J gene TRBJ1-5; 7 bases map to TRBD1. This CDR3 contains 14 residues. Losses at the gene ends were 4 bases for V and 10 bases for J; bases not matched to a gene: 10. Germline-derived CDR1 and CDR2 are MDHEN and SYDVKM. In nucleotides, the CDR3 is TGTGCCAGCAGTTCACAGGGGTGGCGGGTTCCCCAGCATTTT. Encoded protein: CASSSQGWRVPQHF.

By share, this clone ranks as medium-sized. The chain has TRBV29-1 and TRBJ1-2; TRBD1 is a possible D gene (6 bases). V lost 1 base and J lost 6, with 9 bases in between. Looked up from germline, CDR1 is SQVTM and CDR2 is ANQGSEA. The CDR3 has 12 amino acids. This CDR3 reads CSVEAGEHGYTF. For the CDR3, the DNA is TGCAGCGTTGAAGCAGGGGAGCATGGCTACACCTTC.